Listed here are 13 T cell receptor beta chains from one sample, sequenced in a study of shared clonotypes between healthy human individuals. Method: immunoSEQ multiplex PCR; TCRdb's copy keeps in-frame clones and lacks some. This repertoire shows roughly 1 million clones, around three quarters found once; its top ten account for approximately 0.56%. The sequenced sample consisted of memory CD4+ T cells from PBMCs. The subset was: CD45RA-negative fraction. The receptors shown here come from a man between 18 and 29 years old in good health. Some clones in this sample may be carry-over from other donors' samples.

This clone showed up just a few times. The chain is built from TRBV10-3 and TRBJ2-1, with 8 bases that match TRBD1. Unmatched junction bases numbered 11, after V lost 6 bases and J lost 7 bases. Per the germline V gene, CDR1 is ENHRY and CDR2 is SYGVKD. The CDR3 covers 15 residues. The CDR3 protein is CAIRDRVGGENEQFF. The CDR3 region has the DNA TGTGCCATCAGGGACAGGGTCGGAGGAGAGAATGAGCAGTTCTTC.

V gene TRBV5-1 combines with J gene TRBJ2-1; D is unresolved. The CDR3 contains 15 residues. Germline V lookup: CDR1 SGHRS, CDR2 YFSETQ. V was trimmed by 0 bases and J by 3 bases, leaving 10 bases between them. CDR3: CASSLGLDFYNEQFF. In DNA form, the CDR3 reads TGCGCCAGCAGCTTGGGGCTAGATTTCTACAATGAGCAGTTCTTC. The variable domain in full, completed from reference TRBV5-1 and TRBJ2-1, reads KAGVTQTPRYLIKTRGQQVTLSCSPISGHRSVSWYQQTPGQGLQFLFEYFSETQRNKGNFPGRFSGRQFSNSRSEMNVSTLELGDSALYLCASSLGLDFYNEQFFGPGTRLTVL.

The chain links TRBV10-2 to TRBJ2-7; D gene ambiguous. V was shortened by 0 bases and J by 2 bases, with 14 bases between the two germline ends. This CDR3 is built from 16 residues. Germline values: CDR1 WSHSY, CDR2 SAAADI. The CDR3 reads CASSESGIGPAYEQYF. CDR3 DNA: TGCGCCAGCAGTGAGTCAGGCATTGGGCCTGCCTACGAGCAGTACTTC.

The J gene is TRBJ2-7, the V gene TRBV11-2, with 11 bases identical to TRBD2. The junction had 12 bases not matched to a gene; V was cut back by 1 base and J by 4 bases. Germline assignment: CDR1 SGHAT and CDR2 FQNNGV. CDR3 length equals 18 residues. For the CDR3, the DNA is TGTGCCAGCAGCTTAGTAAATTTAGCGGGAGGGCCGGGGTACGAGCAGTACTTC. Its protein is CASSLVNLAGGPGYEQYF.

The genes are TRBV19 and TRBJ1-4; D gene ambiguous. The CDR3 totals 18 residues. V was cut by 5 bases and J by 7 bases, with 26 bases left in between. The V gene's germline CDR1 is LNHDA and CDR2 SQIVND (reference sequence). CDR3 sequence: CASSSRKVEHLTTEKLFF. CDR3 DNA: TGTGCCAGTAGTTCTCGGAAGGTGGAACACTTAACCACTGAAAAACTGTTTTTT. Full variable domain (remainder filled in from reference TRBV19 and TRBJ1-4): DGGITQSPKYLFRKEGQNVTLSCEQNLNHDAMYWYRQDPGQGLRLIYYSQIVNDFQKGDIAEGYSVSREKKESFPLTVTSAQKNPTAFYLCASSSRKVEHLTTEKLFFGSGTQLSVL.

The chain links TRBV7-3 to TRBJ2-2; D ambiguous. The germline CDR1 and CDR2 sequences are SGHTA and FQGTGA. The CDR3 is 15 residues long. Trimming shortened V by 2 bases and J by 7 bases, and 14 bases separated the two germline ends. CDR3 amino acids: CASSLDSRRNGELFF. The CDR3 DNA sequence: TGTGCCAGCAGCTTAGACTCGCGGCGTAACGGGGAGCTGTTTTTT. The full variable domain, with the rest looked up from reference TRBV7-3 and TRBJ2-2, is GAGVSQTPSNKVTEKGKYVELRCDPISGHTALYWYRQSLGQGPEFLIYFQGTGAADDSGLPNDRFFAVRPEGSVSTLKIQRTERGDSAVYLCASSLDSRRNGELFFGEGSRLTVL.

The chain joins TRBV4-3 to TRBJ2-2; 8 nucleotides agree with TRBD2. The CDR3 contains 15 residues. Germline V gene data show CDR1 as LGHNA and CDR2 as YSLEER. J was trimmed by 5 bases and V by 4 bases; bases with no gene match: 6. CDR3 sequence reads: CASSRGLAGTGELFF. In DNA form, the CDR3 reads TGCGCCAGCAGCCGGGGGTTAGCGGGGACCGGGGAGCTGTTTTTT.

The CDR3 nucleotides read TGTGCCAGCAGTTACTCAACAGGGGTCCAGCCCCAGCATTTT. Protein sequence: CASSYSTGVQPQHF. The chain employs TRBV6-5 and TRBJ1-5; 7 positions agree with TRBD1. This CDR3 is built from 14 residues. Trimming at V came to 0 bases and at J to 7 bases, leaving 3 bases not matched to a gene. Germline CDR1 and CDR2: MNHEY and SVGAGI.

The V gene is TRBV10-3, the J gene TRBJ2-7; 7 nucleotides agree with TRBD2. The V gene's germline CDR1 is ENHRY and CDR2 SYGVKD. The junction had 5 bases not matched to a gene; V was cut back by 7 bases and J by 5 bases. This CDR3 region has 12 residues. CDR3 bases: TGTGCCATCAACGGGGGAGGGAACGAGCAGTACTTC. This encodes CAINGGGNEQYF.

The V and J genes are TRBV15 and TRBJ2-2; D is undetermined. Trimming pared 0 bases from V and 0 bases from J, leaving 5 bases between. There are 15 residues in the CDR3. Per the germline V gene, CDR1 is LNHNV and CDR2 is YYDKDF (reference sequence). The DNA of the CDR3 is TGTGCCACCAGCAGAGAAGGTCCGAACACCGGGGAGCTGTTTTTT. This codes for CATSREGPNTGELFF.

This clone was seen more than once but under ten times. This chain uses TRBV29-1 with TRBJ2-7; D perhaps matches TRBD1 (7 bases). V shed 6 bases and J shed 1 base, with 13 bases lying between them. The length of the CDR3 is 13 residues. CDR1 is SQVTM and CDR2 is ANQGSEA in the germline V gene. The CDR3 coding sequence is TGCAGCGTCGGGGCGGGACAGTCCTACGAGCAGTACTTC. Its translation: CSVGAGQSYEQYF.

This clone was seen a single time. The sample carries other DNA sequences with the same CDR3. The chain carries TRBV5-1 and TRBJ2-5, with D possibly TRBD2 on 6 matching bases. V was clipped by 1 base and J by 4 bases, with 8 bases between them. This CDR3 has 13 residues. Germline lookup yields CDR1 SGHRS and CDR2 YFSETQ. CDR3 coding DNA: TGCGCCAGCAGCTTGTTCGGGGGAGAGACCCAGTACTTC. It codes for CASSLFGGETQYF.

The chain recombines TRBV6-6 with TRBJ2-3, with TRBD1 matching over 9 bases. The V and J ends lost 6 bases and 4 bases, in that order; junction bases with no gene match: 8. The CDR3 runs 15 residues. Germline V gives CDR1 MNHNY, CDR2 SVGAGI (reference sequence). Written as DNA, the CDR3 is TGTGCCAGCAGACCACCGGGACAGGGAGCAGATACGCAGTATTTT. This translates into CASRPPGQGADTQYF.